Following are 23 T cell receptor beta chains from one sample sequenced in a study of cytomegalovirus exposure and HLA in healthy donors. Amplification used 60 Vbeta primers and 13 Jbeta primers. Only in-frame clones appear in the TCRdb table, and some are missing; sequencing was by immunoSEQ multiplex PCR. Among roughly 180,000 clones listed, 75% to 90% were seen once. Sequenced sample: PBMCs. The receptor source for this set is a man younger than 30 in good health and CMV-seropositive.

CDR3 coding DNA: TGTGCCAGCCGACCCCCGGGACAGGCCTTCTTTTATGGCTACACCTTC. Translating it yields CASRPPGQAFFYGYTF. The J gene is TRBJ1-2, the V gene TRBV28; TRBD1 matches at 8 bases. V lost 8 bases and J lost 5; bases outside the gene matches: 16. CDR3 length: 16 residues. Germline CDR1 reads MDHEN; CDR2 reads SYDVKM.

The CDR3 nucleotides read TGCGCCAGCAGCCAAGCCTATGGACAAAACGAGCAGTACTTC. It translates to CASSQAYGQNEQYF. The gene calls are TRBV4-1 and TRBJ2-7; D is possibly TRBD1 (5 bases). The CDR3 covers 14 residues. Germline CDR1 is MGHRA and CDR2 is YSYEKL. V shed 1 base and J shed 5 bases, with 12 bases lying between them.

The chain combines TRBV30 with TRBJ2-1, with 9 bases aligning to TRBD1. Trimming cost V 1 base and J 6 bases; bases outside gene matches: 7. This CDR3 region has 15 residues. Germline V CDR1 and CDR2: GTSNPN, SVGIG (reference sequence). CDR3 amino acids: CAWSATGGVVNEQFF. The CDR3 DNA is TGTGCCTGGAGTGCTACAGGGGGCGTCGTCAATGAGCAGTTCTTC.

The chain combines TRBV7-9 with TRBJ1-1, with D perhaps matching TRBD1 (6 bases). The CDR3 spans 15 residues. The ends were cut back, 5 bases at V and 3 bases at J, with 16 bases in the middle. Germline-derived CDR1 and CDR2 are SEHNR and FQNEAQ (reference sequence). The CDR3 nucleotides are TGTGCCAGCAGCCGCTCGAGAGGGGGGGACACTGAAGCTTTCTTT. Its protein is CASSRSRGGDTEAFF.

V gene TRBV10-1 combines with J gene TRBJ2-3, with TRBD2 identical over 12 bases. The CDR3 extends over 16 amino acids. J lost 6 bases, V lost 6 bases, and 10 bases had no gene match. Germline V gives CDR1 WNHNN, CDR2 SYGVQD (reference sequence). The CDR3, as DNA: TGCGCCAGCAGCAGACTAGCGGGGGCTGGTGGCGATACGCAGTATTTT. Its protein product is CASSRLAGAGGDTQYF.

V usage is TRBV19 and J usage is TRBJ2-3; TRBD1 agrees at 7 bases. CDR1 is LNHDA, CDR2 SQIVND, per germline (reference sequence). This CDR3 is built from 15 residues. V shed 5 bases and J 4 bases; nucleotides not matched to a gene: 9. The CDR3 coding sequence is TGTGCCAGTAGTCCACGCCGACAGGGCCCAGATACGCAGTATTTT. It yields the protein CASSPRRQGPDTQYF.

As for this clone: The junction departs from germline at one end; a sequencing error may be responsible. Other DNA sequences in this specimen translate into the identical CDR3. The CDR3 loop is CSSSRDSYEQYF. The CDR3, as DNA: TGTTCCAGCAGCAGGGACAGCTACGAGCAGTACTTC. The V gene is TRBV7-9, the J gene TRBJ2-7; 7 bases align to TRBD1. CDR1 is SEHNR and CDR2 is FQNEAQ in the germline V gene (reference sequence). This CDR3 contains 12 residues.

The rearrangement links TRBV2 to TRBJ2-1, with 12 bases lining up with TRBD2. V was clipped by 4 bases and J by 5 bases; unmatched bases: 3. Germline V gene sequence: CDR1 SNHLY, CDR2 FYNNEI. CDR3 length: 15 amino acids. The CDR3 loop reads CASSGTSGGNNEQFF. The CDR3 DNA reads as TGTGCCAGCAGTGGAACTAGCGGGGGGAACAATGAGCAGTTCTTC.

The J gene is TRBJ1-5, the V gene TRBV5-8; TRBD1 might be the D (5 bases). The V and J ends lost 3 bases and 7 bases respectively, with 14 bases between them. The germline V gene encodes CDR1 SGHTS and CDR2 YDEGEE. CDR3 length: 14 amino acids. The chain's CDR3 is CASSSGGRRQPQHF. The CDR3 DNA sequence: TGTGCCAGCAGCTCGGGGGGTCGAAGACAGCCCCAGCATTTT.

The CDR3 spells CASSAVGADYGYTF. As DNA, the CDR3 is TGTGCCAGCAGTGCCGTGGGAGCGGACTATGGCTACACCTTC. This rearrangement joins TRBV2 to TRBJ1-2; D not certain. Trimming pared 4 bases from V and 3 bases from J, leaving 12 bases between. This CDR3 contains 14 residues. Germline CDR1 is SNHLY and CDR2 is FYNNEI.

The CDR3 loop reads CASSQGAGQPQHF. The CDR3 coding sequence is TGTGCCAGCTCACAAGGGGCCGGTCAGCCCCAGCATTTT. This sequence joins TRBV18 and TRBJ1-5; TRBD1 might be the D (5 bases). The CDR3 is made up of 13 amino acids. The V gene's germline CDR1 is KGHSH and CDR2 LQKENI. V shed 4 bases and J shed 6 bases, with 10 bases lying between them.

The chain employs TRBV7-8 and TRBJ1-2, with D unresolved. Germline V lookup: CDR1 SGHVS, CDR2 FQNEAQ. V lost 4 bases, J lost 4 bases, and 13 bases lay in between. This CDR3 has 14 residues. The DNA of the CDR3 is TGTGCCAGCAGCTACGCGGGCCGGGGCTATGGCTACACCTTC. Translated, it gives CASSYAGRGYGYTF. The full variable domain, with the rest looked up from reference TRBV7-8 and TRBJ1-2, is GAGVSQSPRYKVAKRGQDVALRCDPISGHVSLFWYQQALGQGPEFLTYFQNEAQLDKSGLPSDRFFAERPEGSVSTLKIQRTQQEDSAVYLCASSYAGRGYGYTFGSGTRLTVV.

V is TRBV29-1 and J is TRBJ2-7, with D possibly matching TRBD1 (5 bases). The V and J ends lost 4 bases and 3 bases respectively, with 10 bases between them. Germline values: CDR1 SQVTM, CDR2 ANQGSEA. The CDR3 has 12 residues. Written as DNA, the CDR3 is TGCAGCGTTGCGGCGGACATCTACGAGCAGTACTTC. Amino acid sequence: CSVAADIYEQYF.

This clone is a singleton in its sample. This chain uses TRBV9 with TRBJ2-7, with 7 positions matching TRBD2. Unmatched junction bases numbered 1, after V lost 3 bases and J lost 1 base. Per the germline V gene, CDR1 is SGDLS and CDR2 is YYNGEE. The CDR3 totals 13 residues. The CDR3 here is CASSGGGSYEQYF. DNA for the CDR3: TGTGCCAGCAGCGGGGGGGGTTCCTACGAGCAGTACTTC.

This clone occurred once. The chain uses TRBV5-1 and TRBJ2-3; TRBD2 is a possible D gene (5 bases). CDR1 SGHRS and CDR2 YFSETQ come from the germline V gene. This CDR3 comprises 15 residues. V lost 3 bases to trimming and J lost 4 bases, with 15 bases between them. CDR3 nucleotides: TGCGCCAGCAGCTCAGCGGTCGGGGTTGCAGATACGCAGTATTTT. Residues: CASSSAVGVADTQYF.

The chain joins TRBV5-4 to TRBJ2-3, with D tentatively TRBD2 (6 bases). From germline, CDR1 is SGHNT and CDR2 YYREEE (reference sequence). V dropped 9 bases and J dropped 0 bases, with 11 bases sitting between them. This CDR3 has 13 residues. The CDR3 loop is CAMVAASTDTQYF. CDR3 DNA sequence: TGTGCCATGGTAGCGGCGAGCACAGATACGCAGTATTTT.

The chain links TRBV5-1 to TRBJ1-1, with a weak D call TRBD1 (6 bases). Deletions cut 4 bases from V and 6 bases from J, with 19 bases between. Germline V gene data show CDR1 as SGHRS and CDR2 as YFSETQ. The CDR3 is 15 residues long. The CDR3 DNA sequence: TGCGCCAGCAGCGGGGCACGGCAGGGGCTTGCTGAAGCTTTCTTT. Protein: CASSGARQGLAEAFF.

The rearrangement uses TRBV27 and TRBJ2-5; 8 bases map to TRBD2. The CDR3 length is 16 residues. Germline V gene lookup returns CDR1 MNHEY and CDR2 SMNVEV (reference sequence). The V and J ends lost 8 bases and 4 bases, in that order; junction bases with no gene match: 15. The CDR3 reads CASSSRPIRGGETQYF. The CDR3 DNA reads as TGTGCCAGCTCTTCTCGTCCAATCCGGGGGGGAGAGACCCAGTACTTC.

The chain couples TRBV7-9 to TRBJ1-2; D may be TRBD1 (5 bases). CDR1 is SEHNR and CDR2 is FQNEAQ in the germline V gene (reference sequence). This CDR3 region has 13 residues. The CDR3 reads CSLGGVTNYGYTF. CDR3 nucleotides: TGTTCCCTCGGGGGGGTGACTAACTATGGCTACACCTTC.

V usage is TRBV29-1 and J usage is TRBJ1-1; D not certain. The CDR3 is 12 amino acids. From germline, CDR1 is SQVTM and CDR2 ANQGSEA. Between the trimmed V and J ends, which lost 8 bases and 2 bases, there was a span of 12 bases. CDR3: CSTLRGNTEAFF. Here the CDR3 DNA reads TGCAGCACCCTCCGGGGAAACACTGAAGCTTTCTTT.

This sequence joins TRBV6-5 and TRBJ1-1, with D possibly being TRBD1 (6 bases). Germline-derived CDR1 and CDR2 are MNHEY and SVGAGI. V gave up 2 bases and J gave up 1 base, with 8 bases separating them. The length of the CDR3 is 14 residues. CDR3 loop: CASSYAQGNTEAFF. The CDR3 DNA sequence: TGTGCCAGCAGTTACGCACAGGGGAACACTGAAGCTTTCTTT.

This chain connects TRBV15 to TRBJ1-3; D perhaps matches TRBD1 (5 bases). This CDR3 contains 17 residues. In germline, CDR1 is LNHNV, CDR2 YYDKDF (reference sequence). The V end was cut by 1 base, the J end by 0 bases, with 13 bases between. The CDR3 DNA reads TGTGCCACCAGCAGAGGACAGCTCCCCTCCTCTGGAAACACCATATATTTT. Translating gives CATSRGQLPSSGNTIYF.

The rearrangement uses TRBV16 and TRBJ2-7; TRBD1 matches 7 bases. This CDR3 comprises 14 residues. Unmatched junction bases numbered 2, after V lost 1 base and J lost 2 bases. The germline gives CDR1 KGHSY, CDR2 FQNENV. Written as DNA, the CDR3 is TGTGCCAGCAGCCAATGGGACAGACCCTACGAGCAGTACTTC. This translates into CASSQWDRPYEQYF.